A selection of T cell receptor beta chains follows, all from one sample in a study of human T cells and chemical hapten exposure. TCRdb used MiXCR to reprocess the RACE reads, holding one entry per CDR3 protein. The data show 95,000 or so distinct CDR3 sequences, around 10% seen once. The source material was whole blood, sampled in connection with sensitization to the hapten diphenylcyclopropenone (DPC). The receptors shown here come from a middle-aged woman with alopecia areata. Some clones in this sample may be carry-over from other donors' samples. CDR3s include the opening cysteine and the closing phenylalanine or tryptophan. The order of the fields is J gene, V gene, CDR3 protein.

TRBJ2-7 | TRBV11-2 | CASSPRVGSGTYEQYF
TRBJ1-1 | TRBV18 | CASSPHRAGMNTEAFF
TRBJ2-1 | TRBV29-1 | CSVEGDRGYEQFF
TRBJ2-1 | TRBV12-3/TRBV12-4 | CASTPDFFSYNEQFF
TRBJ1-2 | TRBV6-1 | CASSESGVWYGYTF
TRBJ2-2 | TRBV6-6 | CASSYSLDPGHLNTGELFF
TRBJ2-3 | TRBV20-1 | CSAPRLAGVGDTQYF
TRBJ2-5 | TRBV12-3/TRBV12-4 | CASSFQGPLETQYF
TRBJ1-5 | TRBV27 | CASSSSQGYQPQHF
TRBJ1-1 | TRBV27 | CASSPWAGQGAQAFF
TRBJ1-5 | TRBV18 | CASSRDIFEPQHF
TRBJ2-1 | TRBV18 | CASSLSQGAGYNEQFF
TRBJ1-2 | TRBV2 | CASSPPTGTENGYTF
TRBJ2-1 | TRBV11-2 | CASSLGPGPPYNEQFF
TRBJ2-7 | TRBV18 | CASSPQQGANEQYF
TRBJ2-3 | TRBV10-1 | CASSGTSAPFSTDTQYF
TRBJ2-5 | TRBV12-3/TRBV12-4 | CASSPTGETQYF
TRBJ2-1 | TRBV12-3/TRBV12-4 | CASSGGFAGGGEQFF
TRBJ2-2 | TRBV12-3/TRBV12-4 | CASSLGLNTGELFF
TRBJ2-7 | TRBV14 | CASSQVEGFPGEQYF
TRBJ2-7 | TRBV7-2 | CASTPGTGSSYEQYF
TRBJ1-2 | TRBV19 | CASSITDGYGYTF
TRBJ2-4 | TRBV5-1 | CASKLGTGTSGREDIQYF
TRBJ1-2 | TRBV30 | CAWMWTGGSNYGYTF
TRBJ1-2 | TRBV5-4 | CASSFSGGRVETF
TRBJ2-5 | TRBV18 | CASSFVTRVETSQETQYF
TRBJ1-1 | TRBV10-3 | CAISDAGKYTEAFF
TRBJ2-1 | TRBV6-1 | CASSDKRGGGSNEQFF
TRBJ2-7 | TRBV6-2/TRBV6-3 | CASSYSTVDSYEQYF
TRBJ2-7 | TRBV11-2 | CASSSRGGTYEQYF
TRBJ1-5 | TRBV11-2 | CASSAGFSNQPQHF
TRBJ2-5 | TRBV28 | CASRGLAIQETQYF
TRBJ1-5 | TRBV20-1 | CSAHKDSNQPQHF
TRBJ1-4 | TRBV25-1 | CASSDRGSVSYEKLFF
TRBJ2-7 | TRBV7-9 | CASSSVQSYEQYF
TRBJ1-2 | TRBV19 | CASTPPGQADYTF
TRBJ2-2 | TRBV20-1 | CSASLSGRASTGELFF
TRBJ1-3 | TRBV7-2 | CASSLAPGTGNTIYF
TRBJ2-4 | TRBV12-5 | CASEDLAKNIQYF
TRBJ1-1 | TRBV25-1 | CASSDNTEAFF
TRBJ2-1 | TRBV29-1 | CSVPGTHGNEQFF
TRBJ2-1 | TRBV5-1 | CASSLATGLDEQFF
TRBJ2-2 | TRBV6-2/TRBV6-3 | CASTKGGVTGELFF
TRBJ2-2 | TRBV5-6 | CASSPGKRRITGELFF
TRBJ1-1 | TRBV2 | CASRDANTEAFF
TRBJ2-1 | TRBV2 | CASKRGGRYNEQFF